The clone carrying this T cell receptor (beta chain) was counted between two and nine times. CD45RO/CCR7/CD25/CD127/CD95/CD27 sorting isolated CD4+ naive, central memory, regulatory and stem cell-like memory cells. Each sorted fraction was over 95% pure. The V segment lost 9 bases and the J segment 4 bases; nucleotides outside the gene matches: 11. Germline CDR1 reads LNHDA; CDR2 reads SQIVND (reference sequence). This CDR3 is built from 14 residues. Investigators reverse transcribed all isolated RNA, so they sequenced expressed TCRB transcripts. The protocol was immunoSEQ multiplex PCR, while the TCRdb copy is restricted to in-frame clones and leaves out a portion. The profile covers 300,000 to 350,000 clones, with 12% to 15% appearing a single time and over 5.5% taken by the ten largest. This record belongs to a study of beta chain features in type 1 diabetes.

The chain couples TRBV19 to TRBJ1-2, with 7 nucleotides matching TRBD1. The sample comprised central memory CD4+ T cells from blood. This TCR derives from a man younger than 40 in good health. CDR3 amino acids: CASARQGEVYGYTF. The CDR3 nucleotides are TGTGCCAGCGCCCGTCAGGGGGAAGTCTATGGCTACACCTTC. The full variable domain, rest sourced from reference TRBV19 and TRBJ1-2, is DGGITQSPKYLFRKEGQNVTLSCEQNLNHDAMYWYRQDPGQGLRLIYYSQIVNDFQKGDIAEGYSVSREKKESFPLTVTSAQKNPTAFYLCASARQGEVYGYTFGSGTRLTVV.